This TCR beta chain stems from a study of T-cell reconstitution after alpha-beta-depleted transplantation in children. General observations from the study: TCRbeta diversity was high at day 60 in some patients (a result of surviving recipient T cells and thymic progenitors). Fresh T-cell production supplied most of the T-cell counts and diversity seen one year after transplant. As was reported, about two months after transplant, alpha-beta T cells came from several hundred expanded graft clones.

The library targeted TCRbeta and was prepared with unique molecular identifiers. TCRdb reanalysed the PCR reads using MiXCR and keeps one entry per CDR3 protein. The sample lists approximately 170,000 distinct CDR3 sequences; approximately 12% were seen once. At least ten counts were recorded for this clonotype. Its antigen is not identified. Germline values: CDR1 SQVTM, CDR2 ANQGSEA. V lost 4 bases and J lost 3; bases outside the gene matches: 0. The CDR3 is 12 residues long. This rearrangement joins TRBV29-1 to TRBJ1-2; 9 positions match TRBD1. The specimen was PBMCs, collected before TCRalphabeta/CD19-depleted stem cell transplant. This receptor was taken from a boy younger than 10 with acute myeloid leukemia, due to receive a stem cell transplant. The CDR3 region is CSVGTGDYGYTF. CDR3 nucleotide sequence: TGCAGCGTTGGGACAGGGGACTATGGCTACACCTTC.